This TCR beta chain was obtained from a study of vaccination effects on CD4 cells after COVID-19. A remark on this clone: Its antigen remains unidentified.

This CDR3 has 13 amino acids. Germline CDR1 reads SNHLY; CDR2 reads FYNNEI. V was cut by 2 bases and J by 5 bases, with 9 bases left in between. Produced via immunoSEQ multiplex PCR; TCRdb's table is partial and in-frame only. This table holds approximately 50,000 clones, roughly three quarters found once. Isolation of CD4+ T cells took place after 10 to 11 days of culture. Material: CD4+ T cells from PBMCs cultured without peptide, obtained before COVID-19 vaccination. The chain couples TRBV2 to TRBJ1-1; D unclear. The receptor comes from a human donor who had a prior SARS-CoV-2 infection. CDR3: CASSEISYTEAFF. Written as DNA, the CDR3 is TGTGCCAGCAGTGAAATCAGCTATACTGAAGCTTTCTTT. The variable domain in full, completed from reference TRBV2 and TRBJ1-1, reads EPEVTQTPSHQVTQMGQEVILRCVPISNHLYFYWYRQILGQKVEFLVSFYNNEISEKSEIFDDQFSVERPDGSNFTLKIRSTKLEDSAMYFCASSEISYTEAFFGQGTRLTVV.